A selection of T cell receptor beta chains follows, all from one sample in a study of T cells after posttransplantation cyclophosphamide. Clones were read by immunoSEQ multiplex PCR, and TCRdb kept only the in-frame ones, dropping some. The sample holds fewer than 40,000 clones, about 89% seen once. Sequenced sample: naive CD4+ T cells sorted from PBMCs. The receptors come from a woman aged 60 to 75 in good health, CMV-negative, and a related stem cell transplant donor. The CDR3 runs from the conserved cysteine through the conserved F or W. D genes are given only for firm matches. Rows may omit the clone size; those that give it use once, few, many or a size class.

d_gene: NA
abundance: NA
j_gene: TRBJ1-1
v_gene: TRBV28
CDR3nt: TGTGCCAGCAGGCAGGCAGGTAGTACTGAAGCTTTCTTT
CDR3aa: CASRQAGSTEAFF

d_gene: TRBD2
abundance: NA
j_gene: TRBJ2-1
v_gene: TRBV4-1
CDR3nt: TGCGCCAGCAGCCAAGGCGAGGGGACTAGCGGGAAAAATGAGCAGTTCTTC
CDR3aa: CASSQGEGTSGKNEQFF

d_gene: TRBD1
abundance: NA
j_gene: TRBJ1-2
v_gene: TRBV27
CDR3nt: TGTGCCAGCAGTTTAATATGGACAGGGGGCGCATCTGGCTACACCTTC
CDR3aa: CASSLIWTGGASGYTF

d_gene: TRBD1
abundance: NA
j_gene: TRBJ2-3
v_gene: TRBV6-1
CDR3nt: TGTGCCAGCACCTACCGGACAGGGACCACAGATACGCAGTATTTT
CDR3aa: CASTYRTGTTDTQYF

d_gene: TRBD1
abundance: NA
j_gene: TRBJ1-4
v_gene: TRBV5-1
CDR3nt: TGCGCCAGCAGCAAGGGACAGGGAGCAACTAATGAAAAACTGTTTTTT
CDR3aa: CASSKGQGATNEKLFF

d_gene: NA
abundance: NA
j_gene: TRBJ2-3
v_gene: TRBV7-2
CDR3nt: TGTGCCAGCGGTTTACACAGGGATACGCAGTATTTT
CDR3aa: CASGLHRDTQYF

d_gene: TRBD1
abundance: NA
j_gene: TRBJ2-7
v_gene: TRBV18
CDR3nt: TGTGCCAGCTTCTATGGGACAGGAGCCCCATTCTACGAGCAGTACTTC
CDR3aa: CASFYGTGAPFYEQYF

d_gene: NA
abundance: NA
j_gene: TRBJ2-3
v_gene: TRBV7-9
CDR3nt: TGTGCCAGCAGCCCCACTGGACACCCCACAGATACGCAGTATTTT
CDR3aa: CASSPTGHPTDTQYF

d_gene: TRBD2
abundance: NA
j_gene: TRBJ2-3
v_gene: TRBV7-2
CDR3nt: TGTGCCAGCAGCTTAGTAGCGGGGGGGAGCACAGATACGCAGTATTTT
CDR3aa: CASSLVAGGSTDTQYF

d_gene: NA
abundance: NA
j_gene: TRBJ2-1
v_gene: TRBV5-6
CDR3nt: TGTGCCAGCAGCTTGGAGCTAGCACCCGGCAATGAGCAGTTCTTC
CDR3aa: CASSLELAPGNEQFF

d_gene: TRBD1
abundance: NA
j_gene: TRBJ2-7
v_gene: TRBV7-7
CDR3nt: TGTGCCAGCAGCCCATCGGGACAGACCTCCTACGAGCAGTACTTC
CDR3aa: CASSPSGQTSYEQYF

d_gene: TRBD1
abundance: NA
j_gene: TRBJ2-1
v_gene: TRBV10-3
CDR3nt: TGTGCCATCACTCCCACAGGGGATCGTAATCACAATGAGCAGTTCTTC
CDR3aa: CAITPTGDRNHNEQFF

d_gene: NA
abundance: NA
j_gene: TRBJ2-7
v_gene: TRBV7-2
CDR3nt: TGTGCCAGCAGCTTAGCCCAGGGTTATCCCTACGAGCAGTACTTC
CDR3aa: CASSLAQGYPYEQYF

d_gene: NA
abundance: NA
j_gene: TRBJ2-1
v_gene: TRBV29-1
CDR3nt: TGCAGCCTCGGGTCGGGCTACAATGAGCAGTTCTTC
CDR3aa: CSLGSGYNEQFF

d_gene: NA
abundance: few
j_gene: TRBJ2-2
v_gene: TRBV7-3
CDR3nt: TGTGCCAGCAGCTTAAATTCTCCCGGGGAGCTGTTTTTT
CDR3aa: CASSLNSPGELFF

d_gene: NA
abundance: once
j_gene: TRBJ1-5
v_gene: TRBV7-2
CDR3nt: TGTGCCAGCAGCTTTCAGGGTGGCAATCAGCCCCAGCATTTT
CDR3aa: CASSFQGGNQPQHF

d_gene: TRBD1
abundance: NA
j_gene: TRBJ1-2
v_gene: TRBV13
CDR3nt: TGTGCCAGCAGCTATCGCAGGGGGTCGGGTTCGTTTAACTATGGCTACACCTTC
CDR3aa: CASSYRRGSGSFNYGYTF

d_gene: NA
abundance: NA
j_gene: TRBJ2-3
v_gene: TRBV6-5
CDR3nt: TGTGCCAGCAGCCCGCAGACTTTCGCAGATACGCAGTATTTT
CDR3aa: CASSPQTFADTQYF

d_gene: NA
abundance: few
j_gene: TRBJ1-4
v_gene: TRBV27
CDR3nt: TGTGCCAGCAGGCCCAGAGTTTGGGGAGGTGAAAAACTGTTTTTT
CDR3aa: CASRPRVWGGEKLFF